The present entry profiles one TCR beta chain with its context. CDR1 SGHRS and CDR2 YFSETQ come from the germline V gene. V lost 0 bases, J lost 3 bases, and 3 bases stayed unmatched. CDR3 length: 15 amino acids. The data are from a study of blood T cell repertoires in COVID-19. As for the study in general: Nucleic acid was either cDNA or gDNA, and it came from T cells, B-cell-depleted T cells, or PBMCs.

Method: immunoSEQ multiplex PCR; TCRdb's copy keeps in-frame clones and lacks some. Seen here are about 28,000 clones, approximately 90% observed once, and the top ten hold around 6.2%. The V call is TRBV5-1, the J call TRBJ2-5; 9 positions match TRBD2. The source material was peripheral blood. The clonotype was recovered from a human donor in a cohort sampled during active COVID-19. The chain's CDR3 is CASSLAGLAKETQYF. The DNA for the CDR3 is TGCGCCAGCAGCTTGGCCGGACTAGCGAAAGAGACCCAGTACTTC.